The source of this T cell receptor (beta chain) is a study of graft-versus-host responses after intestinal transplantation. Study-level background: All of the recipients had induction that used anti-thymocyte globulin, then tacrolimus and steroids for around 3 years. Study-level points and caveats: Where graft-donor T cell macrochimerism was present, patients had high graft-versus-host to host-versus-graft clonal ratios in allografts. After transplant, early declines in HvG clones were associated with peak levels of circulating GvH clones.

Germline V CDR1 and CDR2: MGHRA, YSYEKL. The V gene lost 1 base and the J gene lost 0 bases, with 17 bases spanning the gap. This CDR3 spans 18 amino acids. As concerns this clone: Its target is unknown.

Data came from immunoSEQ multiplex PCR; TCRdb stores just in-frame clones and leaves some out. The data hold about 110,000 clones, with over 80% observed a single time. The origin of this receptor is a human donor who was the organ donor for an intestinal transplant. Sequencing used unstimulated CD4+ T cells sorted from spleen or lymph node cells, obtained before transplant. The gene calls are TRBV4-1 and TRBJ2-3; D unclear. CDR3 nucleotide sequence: TGCGCCAGCAGCCAAGGAACGGCCGCTTTCTCTAGCACAGATACGCAGTATTTT. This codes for CASSQGTAAFSSTDTQYF.